These T cell receptor beta chains were read from a single sample in a study of CXCR3 chemokines and chemotherapy response in bladder cancer. A single record per CDR3 protein comes from TCRdb applying MiXCR to the PCR reads. This table has roughly 2,500 distinct CDR3 sequences, roughly a sixth appearing once. Collection took place from a patient whose treatment included neoadjuvant chemotherapy. The source is a human donor with bladder cancer that responded to neoadjuvant chemotherapy. The CDR3 runs from the conserved cysteine through the conserved F or W. D genes are given only for firm matches. Size values are once, few and many counts, or a class for expanded clones, and some rows have none.

V gene	J gene	D gene	clone size	CDR3 DNA	CDR3 protein
TRBV11-2	TRBJ1-4	-	-	TGTGCCAGCAGCCCCAAGGGGGGAGAAGAAAAACTGTTTTTT	CASSPKGGEEKLFF
TRBV6-5	TRBJ2-7	-	-	TGTGCCAGCAGTTACGATTCCGGGACAAATTACGAGCAGTACTTC	CASSYDSGTNYEQYF
TRBV18	TRBJ1-1	-	medium-sized	TGTGCCAGCTCACCCCAAAGGAACACTGAAGCTTTCTTT	CASSPQRNTEAFF
TRBV7-2	TRBJ1-5	-	many	TGTGCCAGCAGCCCGGACGGCAATCAGCCCCAGCATTTT	CASSPDGNQPQHF
TRBV24-1	TRBJ2-7	TRBD2	many	TGTGCCACCAGCGGGACTAACACGCACGAGCAGTACTTC	CATSGTNTHEQYF
TRBV6-2/TRBV6-3	TRBJ1-1	-	medium-sized	TGTGCCAGCAGTTACTCGACGGGCACTGAAGCTTTCTTT	CASSYSTGTEAFF
TRBV5-6	TRBJ1-5	-	many	TGTGCCAGCAGCAAGAGGACATTCTCAAGCCATCAGCCCCAGCATTTT	CASSKRTFSSHQPQHF
TRBV19	TRBJ1-4	-	medium-sized	TGTGCCAGTAGTCAAACAGGGAATGAAAAACTGTTTTTT	CASSQTGNEKLFF
TRBV19	TRBJ2-7	TRBD2	medium-sized	TGTGCCAGTAGTCCGGGAGGGGGAATCCTCTACGAGCAGTACTTC	CASSPGGGILYEQYF
TRBV7-9	TRBJ1-6	TRBD1	medium-sized	TGTGCCACCACGACAGGGGCGCCGTATTCACCCCTCCACTTT	CATTTGAPYSPLHF
TRBV7-9	TRBJ1-2	-	many	TGTGCCAGCAGCCCCATGATGTATGGGGACTATGGCTACACCTTC	CASSPMMYGDYGYTF
TRBV7-2	TRBJ2-1	TRBD2	-	TGTGCCAGCAGCCCAGGGACTAGCCCGAATGAGCAGTTCTTC	CASSPGTSPNEQFF
TRBV6-2/TRBV6-3	TRBJ2-3	-	-	-	CASSRGVNEQFFGPDTQYF
TRBV19	TRBJ1-1	-	large	TGTGCCAGTATCGGGTTGAACACTGAAGCTTTCTTT	CASIGLNTEAFF
TRBV5-5	TRBJ2-5	-	many	TGTGCCAGCAGCTTTGAAGGGATCGCAGAGACCCAGTACTTC	CASSFEGIAETQYF
TRBV6-1	TRBJ1-2	-	large	TGTGCCAGCAGTGAATTGAGGGGGTGGGGTAACGGCTACACCTTC	CASSELRGWGNGYTF
TRBV14	TRBJ1-1	-	-	TGTGCCAGCAGCCAAGAGGGCTACGGCTTCTACCCAGTCACTGAAGCTTTCTTT	CASSQEGYGFYPVTEAFF
TRBV18	TRBJ2-2	-	many	TGTGCCAGCTCACCAAGAGGACAGTCAATTAACACCGGGGAGCTGTTTTTT	CASSPRGQSINTGELFF
TRBV12-3/TRBV12-4	TRBJ2-7	-	medium-sized	TGTGCCAGCAGCCCCCGGACCGCGGATATAGAGCAGTACTTC	CASSPRTADIEQYF
TRBV7-9	TRBJ1-1	TRBD1	many	TGTGCCAGCAGCCAAAGTGGGACAGGGATTTGGACTGAAGCTTTCTTT	CASSQSGTGIWTEAFF
TRBV6-5	TRBJ2-5	-	many	TGTGCCAGCAGTTACTCGAGCGCGGCCGCCAGGACCCAGTACTTC	CASSYSSAAARTQYF
TRBV5-4	TRBJ2-3	TRBD2	medium-sized	TGTGCCAGCAGCCCTAGGACTAGCGGGAGCCCAGATACGCAGTATTTT	CASSPRTSGSPDTQYF
TRBV19	TRBJ2-1	TRBD2	large	TGTGCCAGCACAGTGACTAGCGGGAGCCTAAATGAGCAGTTCTTC	CASTVTSGSLNEQFF
TRBV11-2	TRBJ2-6	TRBD1	-	TGTGCCAGCAGCTACGGACAGGGCCGCTCTGGGGCCAACGTCCTGACTTTC	CASSYGQGRSGANVLTF
TRBV5-6	TRBJ1-4	TRBD1	medium-sized	TGTGCCAGCAGCTCGCGGACAGGGGGAAAAGAAAAACTGTTTTTT	CASSSRTGGKEKLFF
TRBV7-9	TRBJ1-4	-	medium-sized	TGTGCCAGCAGCTTAGAGGCAGTGGCTAATGAAAAACTGTTTTTT	CASSLEAVANEKLFF
TRBV30	TRBJ2-5	-	many	TGTGCCTGGAGTGTAAGGGTAGGGGAGACCCAGTACTTC	CAWSVRVGETQYF
TRBV12-3/TRBV12-4	TRBJ1-4	-	many	TGTGCCAGCAGTTTTGAGGCCAGTGCTGAAAAACTGTTTTTT	CASSFEASAEKLFF
TRBV12-3/TRBV12-4	TRBJ2-1	-	many	TGTGCCAGCAGTTTAGCAGGACACAATGAGCAGTTCTTC	CASSLAGHNEQFF
TRBV11-1	TRBJ2-7	-	many	TGTGCCAGCAGCTTAGCTCTCTCCTACGAGCAGTACTTC	CASSLALSYEQYF
TRBV10-3	TRBJ1-1	-	medium-sized	TGTGCCATCAGTGAGTCGCGAGAGGTTAACCCTGGCACTGAAGCTTTCTTT	CAISESREVNPGTEAFF
TRBV6-2/TRBV6-3	TRBJ2-5	-	medium-sized	TGTGCCAGCACCTTACCGGCGGTCCAAGAGACCCAGTACTTC	CASTLPAVQETQYF
TRBV20-1	TRBJ2-5	TRBD1	few	TGCAGTGCACCGGACAGGGTATACCAAGAGACCCAGTACTTC	CSAPDRVYQETQYF
TRBV6-1	TRBJ1-5	-	many	TGTGCCAGCAGTGACTTCATGGGGGATAAGCCCCAGCATTTT	CASSDFMGDKPQHF
TRBV12-3/TRBV12-4	TRBJ1-5	-	many	TGTGCCAGCAGTTCGAGGGGGAGTCAGCCCCAGCATTTT	CASSSRGSQPQHF
TRBV28	TRBJ2-7	-	-	TGTGCCAGCCTGGGACGGGAATCCTACGAGCAGTACTTC	CASLGRESYEQYF
TRBV6-6	TRBJ2-5	TRBD1	many	TGTGCCAGCAGTTACTTAGGACAGGGGCTGGAGACCCAGTACTTC	CASSYLGQGLETQYF
TRBV24-1	TRBJ2-1	TRBD2	medium-sized	TGTGCCACCAGTGACTCTGGACTAGGATCCAATGAGCAGTTCTTC	CATSDSGLGSNEQFF
TRBV19	TRBJ1-1	-	-	TGTGCCAGTAGTATAGGACCTTACGCTGAAGCTTTCTTT	CASSIGPYAEAFF
TRBV29-1	TRBJ1-2	TRBD1	medium-sized	TGCAGCGTCGCCGGGACAGGGGCTCGGTATGGCTACACCTTC	CSVAGTGARYGYTF
TRBV24-1	TRBJ1-2	-	many	TGTGCCACCAGTTCCGTGGAGAACTATGGCTACACCTTC	CATSSVENYGYTF
TRBV6-1	TRBJ1-1	-	large	TGTGCCAGCAGTGAAGCCCAACAGGGAGAAGCTTTCTTT	CASSEAQQGEAFF
TRBV12-3/TRBV12-4	TRBJ1-5	-	many	TGTGCCAGCAGTTTAGCCGGGAATCAGCCCCAGCATTTT	CASSLAGNQPQHF
TRBV19	TRBJ1-1	TRBD1	-	TGTGCCAGTAGTATGGGACAGGGGGGCGGCACTGAAGCTTTCTTT	CASSMGQGGGTEAFF
TRBV7-2	TRBJ2-7	-	medium-sized	TGTGCCAGCAGCTTAGACGCGACACAGCAGTACTTC	CASSLDATQQYF
TRBV7-2	TRBJ2-7	-	large	TGTGCCAGCAGCGCGACACATTCCTACGAGCAGTACTTC	CASSATHSYEQYF
TRBV7-9	TRBJ1-6	TRBD1	-	TGTGCCAGCACCCTAGGACAGGGAGGGGGTTCACCCCTCCACTTT	CASTLGQGGGSPLHF
TRBV7-2	TRBJ2-3	TRBD1	many	TGTGCCAGCAACCCGACAGGGGGCAAGACTGGCAAGGAGCAGTATTTT	CASNPTGGKTGKEQYF
TRBV5-4	TRBJ2-5	TRBD1	medium-sized	TGTGCCAGCAGCTTGGGGTACAGGGGGGAGACCCAGTACTTC	CASSLGYRGETQYF